Below, 11 T cell receptor beta chains from the same sample are listed, as sequenced in a study of blood T cells in healthy people across ages. PCR was performed a second time for about 6 to 12 cycles using a sample-barcoded 5' primer and a J-beta primer mix. From the 5' RACE reads, TCRdb called clonotypes with MiXCR, one entry per CDR3 protein. Of 550,000 to 750,000 distinct CDR3 sequences listed, 20% to 25% were seen once; the top ten hold roughly 3.9%. The sequencing sample was made of blood. These receptors came from a man between 70 and 80 years old in good health.

This clonotype was counted a few times. A read error may account for a junction end that differs from germline. The rearrangement joins TRBV7-7 to TRBJ2-5; D is perhaps TRBD1 (5 bases). The CDR3 length is 14 residues. Germline CDR1 is SSHAT and CDR2 is FNYEAQ (reference sequence). CDR3 residues: CASSKQGGQETQYF. For the CDR3, the DNA is TGTGCTAGCAGCAAGCAGGGTGGGCAAGAGACCCAGTACTTC.

The chain employs TRBV28 and TRBJ2-7; 10 positions agree with TRBD2. CDR1 MDHEN and CDR2 SYDVKM come from the germline V gene. CDR3 length equals 12 residues. V was pared by 7 bases and J by 6 bases, with 3 bases of the junction left unmatched. In DNA, the CDR3 is TGTGCCAGCACGGGACTAGCGTCCGAGCAGTACTTC. It is translated as CASTGLASEQYF. The entire variable domain, with the rest obtained from reference TRBV28 and TRBJ2-7, is as follows: DVKVTQSSRYLVKRTGEKVFLECVQDMDHENMFWYRQDPGLGLRLIYFSYDVKMKEKGDIPEGYSVSREKKERFSLILESASTNQTSMYLCASTGLASEQYFGPGTRLTVT.

This clonotype has a handful of counts. The rearrangement joins TRBV18 to TRBJ2-5; D is ambiguous. This CDR3 region has 14 residues. Germline lookup yields CDR1 KGHSH and CDR2 LQKENI. Trimming removed 5 bases at V and 4 bases at J, with 14 bases between. CDR3 loop: CASSSGRVRETQYF. In nucleotides, the CDR3 is TGTGCCAGCTCATCTGGACGGGTACGAGAGACCCAGTACTTC.

This clonotype has just a few counts. The rearrangement uses TRBV7-2 and TRBJ1-1; D remains ambiguous. From germline, CDR1 is SGHTA and CDR2 FQGNSA. The CDR3 is 13 residues long. Between the trimmed V and J ends, which lost 4 bases and 4 bases, there was a span of 10 bases. For the CDR3, the DNA is TGTGCCAGCAGCTCGGACCTGAGCACTGAAGCTTTCTTT. As protein: CASSSDLSTEAFF.

The chain combines TRBV20-1 with TRBJ2-7; TRBD2 aligns across 8 bases. This CDR3 spans 15 amino acids. The junction had 15 bases not matched to a gene; V was cut back by 3 bases and J by 8 bases. The germline V gene encodes CDR1 DFQATT and CDR2 SNEGSKA (reference sequence). In nucleotides, the CDR3 is TGCAGTGCTAGGGATCGGGAGGGCAAGACTGTAAAGCAGTACTTC. As protein: CSARDREGKTVKQYF.

V is TRBV4-1 and J is TRBJ2-5, with D unclear. The tail of the sequence fits TRBJ2-1 better, so the J call may be wrong. The CDR3 runs 14 residues. Germline-derived CDR1 and CDR2 are MGHRA and YSYEKL. Written as DNA, the CDR3 is TGCGCCAGCAGCCAGGGCCTTCTCAAGGTTGAGCAGTTCTTC. Amino acid sequence: CASSQGLLKVEQFF.

Written as DNA, the CDR3 is TGTGCCAGCAGCCCCCGGGAGGGGGGAATGTATGAGCAGTTCTTC. It is translated as CASSPREGGMYEQFF. This chain links TRBV11-3 with TRBJ2-1; 8 bases map to TRBD2. Germline V gives CDR1 SGHNT, CDR2 YENEEA. Trimming removed 5 bases from V and 8 bases from J; junction bases left unmatched: 11. The CDR3 is 15 amino acids.

Many counts were recorded for this clonotype. This chain joins TRBV7-3 and TRBJ1-3; tentative D call: TRBD1 (5 bases). Germline V gives CDR1 SGHTA, CDR2 FQGTGA. The CDR3 runs 13 residues. V lost 1 base and J 8 bases, leaving 9 bases between the germline ends. CDR3 sequence (DNA): TGTGCCAGCAGCTTAATAGCGGGGGACACCATATATTTT. The encoded protein is CASSLIAGDTIYF.

Only a few counts were recorded for this clonotype. The rearrangement joins TRBV20-1 to TRBJ2-7; no clear D gene. With the DNA end fitting TRBJ2-5 better, the J assignment may be wrong. The CDR3 contains 15 residues. Germline values: CDR1 DFQATT, CDR2 SNEGSKA (reference sequence). CDR3 nucleotides: TGCAGTGCTAGAGATCGTCGGGTTGGCCAAGAGACCCAGTACTTC. Its protein product is CSARDRRVGQETQYF.

This clonotype has a handful of counts. One base away lies a much larger clone, so this may be a sequencing read error. The chain recombines TRBV5-6 with TRBJ2-2; tentative D call: TRBD2 (5 bases). Trimming removed 4 bases at V and 7 bases at J, with 17 bases between. This CDR3 is 15 amino acids long. CDR1 and CDR2 from the germline V gene are SGHDT and YYEEEE. This CDR3 is CASSASGTLIGELFF. Written as DNA, the CDR3 is TGTGCCAGCAGCGCCTCGGGAACACTCATCGGGGAGCTGTTTTTT.

This clonotype has more than one count but fewer than ten. The genes are TRBV7-9 and TRBJ1-1; D not resolved. Trimming took off 0 bases at V and 1 base at J, with 6 bases between the two ends. Germline lookup yields CDR1 SEHNR and CDR2 FQNEAQ (reference sequence). The CDR3 contains 14 residues. The CDR3 sequence is CASSLAGPNTEAFF. The CDR3, as DNA: TGTGCCAGCAGCTTAGCAGGACCGAACACTGAAGCTTTCTTT.